What follows is one T cell receptor (beta chain) and its context. This clone was picked up one time. Its target antigen remains unknown. Base qualities were left out, and no much larger clone turns up one base away. The entry originates in a study of cytomegalovirus exposure and HLA in healthy donors (TCRdb year 2017). With regard to the full study: According to an earlier analysis of 587 of the donors, roughly 180 million T cells yielded 95 million to 140 million unique TCR beta sequences and about 300 Gb of sequence data. About 280 gigabases of sequencing data and approximately 85 million unique TCR sequences were included in an early release covering over 600 HLA-typed donors. Among the roughly 390 genotyped donors, approximately 82% belonged to the genetic ancestry cluster associated with self-reported Caucasian donors. The study aimed to test whether signatures of past pathogen exposure could be identified by cataloging public T cell receptors. The study profiled the T cell repertoires of under 850 subjects by immunosequencing and related them to cytomegalovirus serostatus. In addition to the first cohort of 500 to 850 subjects, a separate validation cohort of approximately 120 different subjects was used. High-throughput TCR immunosequencing, statistical association of individual TCRs with disease status, and machine learning were combined to predict cytomegalovirus infection status. A later analysis re-analyzed previously published TCR beta repertoires from 600 to 850 donors and added high-resolution HLA genotyping to study TCR occurrence patterns. Rather than drawing on any new phenotypic data, the later analysis identified candidate immune exposures from TCR beta sequences and the way those sequences occurred across donors. In an earlier analysis of roughly 600 of the donors, high-throughput TCR beta sequencing was used to judge whether each TCR beta V gene segment behaved as functional or pseudogenic. Donor age, sex, ethnicity and CMV serostatus were compiled alongside the repertoire data. A later genetic analysis used genome-wide SNP genotypes for about 65% of the 666 donors, treating that subset as a discovery cohort. All discovery cohort repertoires had been generated using a single sequencing platform. Class I and class II HLA loci were covered by the typing at four-digit resolution. The number of typed donors differed by locus: about 629-630 for A, B, C, DRB1 and DQB1; 522 for DQA1; 606 for DPA1; and around 490 for DPB1. Because of strong linkage in the cohort, roughly five DR-DQ haplotypes were treated as single units for association and clustering. On average, roughly 250,000 unique TCR beta nucleotide sequences were sequenced per donor among 398 genotyped donors of the cohort, with roughly 18% of those sequences being non-productive.

The cohort consisted of hundreds of healthy bone marrow donors. At the time of sampling, every cohort member was nominally healthy, though immune exposures that went unrecorded were likely present. The donor tested CMV seronegative and was one of the 352 seronegative cohort members. A peripheral blood sample was collected from each donor, and TCR beta sequencing was performed on peripheral blood mononuclear cells. Genomic DNA was extracted from the blood cell samples with the Qiagen DNeasy Blood Extraction Kit. General findings and caveats noted by the study authors: In the study, 150 to 200 TCR beta chains were listed as associated with cytomegalovirus. HLA typing was unavailable for some donors at each locus, so association tests used only the typed subset. In a later analysis, TCR association rates were found to vary across HLA loci, with the most associated TCRs seen for DRB1 alleles and the fewest for HLA-C alleles. A later genetic analysis reported fewer N-insertions in productive TCRs among donors in an Asian-associated ancestry cluster than the roughly 690-donor mean. Three of the identified cytomegalovirus-associated TCR beta chains were confirmed in vitro to be specific for cytomegalovirus antigens. For the cohort, immune exposure information was limited to CMV serostatus. Roughly uniform sequencing depth across donors was assumed in presence/absence analyses, although this assumption may not hold. A later analysis associated 16,951 TCR beta sequences with specific HLA alleles at a false discovery rate of 0.05. In a later analysis, HLA-associated TCR beta chains showed more clonal expansion and lower generation probabilities than non-associated chains that were equally common. While some public TCRs were present in many individuals, most TCR sequences turned up only very rarely across donors. Cytomegalovirus status was reported to be diagnosed by the classifier with high specificity and sensitivity in both the original and validation cohorts. A cluster of highly shared sequence variants was judged likely to be a technical artifact of the sequencing pipeline. The authors suggested that the approach could potentially be generalized to other disease states and immunological phenotypes. Only TCR beta chains were sequenced in this cohort, and the absence of alpha or paired-chain data limited detectable features. About 17 rarely observed V segments, including chromosome 9 orphons, were excluded from the earlier analysis of approximately 500 of the donors because counts were too low. An association between a missense DCLRE1C variant and V-gene and J-gene trimming of TCR beta chains was found in a later genetic analysis and replicated in an independent cohort. When HLA alleles, especially DR and DQ, strongly co-occurred, attributing TCR associations to individual alleles was difficult. In an earlier analysis of more than 450 of the donors, most TCR beta V segments were observed in productive rearrangements about 90% or about 30% of the time, broadly matching IMGT annotations. Most CMV-associated TCR beta chains appeared to be HLA-restricted in a later analysis, and the HLA associations seemed to be driven largely by CMV exposure. A later analysis reported that several top co-occurrence clusters appeared linked to parvovirus B19, influenza, CMV and Epstein-Barr virus. Linkage disequilibrium might explain the correlated functional status among segregating V segments, but an unknown experimental factor could not be excluded. A further reported finding was that TCR beta sequences accurately predicted the HLA-A and HLA-B alleles for most subjects in the first cohort.

Library generation was performed with the immunoSEQ multiplex PCR assay. For the multiplex PCR, a mixture combining 60 forward primers for TCR Vbeta segments and 13 reverse primers for TCR Jbeta segments was used. The CDR3 region of rearranged TCR beta genes was amplified from genomic DNA by a multiplex PCR assay. The amplified TCR beta libraries were sequenced on the Illumina HiSeq System as 87-base-pair reads. From the authors' description of their analysis: Across the 670 or so repertoires, a later analysis counted roughly 84 million unique TCR beta chains, around 10 million of which were shared by at least two donors. A nearest-neighbor algorithm error-corrected the raw reads and collapsed the reads into unique sequences, merging closely related sequences to remove PCR and sequencing errors. Alignment of CDR3 sequences to IMGT reference sequences was used to assign V, D and J gene segments. Each retained sequence needed at least a six-nucleotide match to both a V gene segment and a J gene segment. A rearrangement counted as productive if the CDR3 had no stop codons and remained in frame with V and J, and every other rearrangement counted as non-productive. Following IMGT convention, CDR3 was defined as the stretch from the second conserved V-encoded cysteine to the conserved J-encoded phenylalanine. The earlier analysis of approximately 590 of the donors excluded any sequence lacking an unambiguous match to a single V gene segment. In an earlier analysis of 587 of the donors, a V segment was called functional when productive rearrangements were above 56.7%, and segregating when the standard deviation between donors exceeded 5%. A statistical classification framework was built to diagnose cytomegalovirus status from the catalog of TCR beta chain sequences. A later analysis assigned V and J genes by comparing TCR nucleotide sequences with IMGT/GENE-DB human TR gene sequences. A later analysis assigned CDR3 sequences and most-parsimonious VDJ recombination scenarios with the TCRdist pipeline. In a later analysis, each TCR beta chain was defined by its CDR3 amino acid sequence together with its V-gene family, and reads without a unique V-gene family were excluded. In a later analysis, 450 to 600 highly shared, low-generation-probability nucleotide sequences were removed to address suspected cross-contamination and a sequencing artifact. In a later analysis, a clonal expansion index for each public chain was calculated from normalized within-repertoire ranks of inferred template counts. In a later analysis, generation probabilities were computed using a VDJ recombination model fitted to out-of-frame rearrangements, and the results were checked against IGoR. In a later analysis, hypergeometric tests were used to score TCR-TCR, TCR-HLA and TCR-CMV co-occurrence, with a repertoire-size bias correction applied to TCR pairs. A later analysis estimated false discovery rates by permuting HLA or CMV assignments 20 times. A later analysis grouped co-occurring TCRs with DBSCAN, adding TCRdist sequence similarity when clustering within HLA-allele-positive subsets. For co-occurrence clustering, repertoires with fewer than 30,000 or more than 120,000 public chains were excluded, along with roughly 5 repertoires with anomalous nucleotide sharing. TCRdb retrieved this table from immuneACCESS and kept in-frame rearrangements only. Not all clones are present; in checked studies, unresolved V genes account for under half, and no reason is known for the remainder. For V, J and clone size, that table is used; D and trimming come from the DNA. This sample has 190,000 or so clones in its table, and 80% of those were observed once. Jointly, the top ten make up 0.65% to 0.75% of the sample.

The clonotype comes from a boy younger than 18 in good health and CMV-seronegative. Source material: PBMCs.

This receptor has the CDR3 CASRPSGDEAFF. The nucleotide sequence is given as TGCGCCAGCCGACCCTCAGGGGATGAAGCTTTCTTT. Recombination joined TRBV10-2 with TRBJ1-1; possibly the D gene is TRBD1, per 6 matching bases. The CDR3 starts with the cysteine, ends with the phenylalanine, and has 12 residues. Only the CDR3 region is kept as DNA, spanning 36 bases read in frame from base 1. Trimming costs V 8 bases and J 7 bases, and their ends lie 14 bases apart. Looking up the germline V gene yields CDR1 WSHSY and CDR2 SAAADI.